The 11 T cell receptor beta chains given below trace back to one sample, sequenced in a study of cytotoxic CD8 clonotypes in ibrutinib-treated CLL. Assay: immunoSEQ multiplex PCR; the TCRdb copy retains only in-frame clones and omits some. The profile shows roughly 130,000 clones, under 95% of them singletons. Sequenced material: PBMCs, taken after 12 months of ibrutinib treatment. Receptors originate from a human donor with chronic lymphocytic leukemia.

This rearrangement joins TRBV6-4 to TRBJ2-2; D gene uncertain. V lost 8 bases and J lost 0, with 7 bases in between. The length of the CDR3 is 13 residues. Per the germline V gene, CDR1 is MRHNA and CDR2 is SNTAGT. The chain's CDR3 is CASQDPNTGELFF. In nucleotides, the CDR3 is TGTGCCAGCCAGGACCCGAACACCGGGGAGCTGTTTTTT.

Comment on this clone: The junction does not match germline at one end; this may be a read error. This chain connects TRBV6-1 to TRBJ2-1, with TRBD2 matching over 13 bases. Germline CDR1 MNHNS, CDR2 SASEGT. CDR3 size: 16 residues. The DNA for the CDR3 is TGTGCCAGCAGCGAAGGGACTAGCGGGACGAGCGGTGAGCAGTTCTTC. It specifies CASSEGTSGTSGEQFF.

CDR3 coding DNA: TGTGCCAGCAGCCCCAACTCCGGGTTGAGCGAGCAGTACTTC. As protein: CASSPNSGLSEQYF. This rearrangement joins TRBV28 to TRBJ2-7; D gene ambiguous. This CDR3 has 14 residues. From germline, CDR1 is MDHEN and CDR2 SYDVKM. Trimming took 6 bases from V and 6 from J, leaving 18 bases between them.

The rearrangement links TRBV12-5 to TRBJ2-1; D is undetermined. The V end lost 3 bases, the J end lost 5 bases, and 20 bases lay between the germline ends. The CDR3 sequence is 17 residues long. Looked up from germline, CDR1 is LGHNT and CDR2 is FRNRAP. In DNA form, the CDR3 reads TGTGCTAGTGGTTTCTACCCGCCTCCGCCCGAAAACAATGAGCAGTTCTTC. Translated: CASGFYPPPPENNEQFF.

This sequence joins TRBV7-9 and TRBJ1-4; 9 bases align to TRBD1. J gave up 6 bases and V 7 bases, and 6 bases lay outside the gene matches. Germline CDR1 is SEHNR and CDR2 is FQNEAQ (reference sequence). CDR3 length equals 14 residues. CDR3 sequence reads: CASMRWDRDEKLFF. In DNA form, the CDR3 reads TGTGCCAGCATGAGGTGGGACAGGGATGAAAAACTGTTTTTT. Full variable domain (rest looked up from reference TRBV7-9 and TRBJ1-4): DTGVSQNPRHKITKRGQNVTFRCDPISEHNRLYWYRQTLGQGPEFLTYFQNEAQLEKSRLLSDRFSAERPKGSFSTLEIQRTEQGDSAMYLCASMRWDRDEKLFFGSGTQLSVL.

The gene calls are TRBV20-1 and TRBJ1-5; D is undetermined. The CDR3 has 10 residues. Germline loops: CDR1 DFQATT, CDR2 SNEGSKA (reference sequence). V lost 2 bases, J lost 11 bases, and 7 bases lay in between. The DNA for the CDR3 is TGCAGTGCTAGATCAGGAGCCCAGCATTTT. This codes for CSARSGAQHF.

The genes are TRBV21-1 and TRBJ2-7; TRBD2 was called by the table and not checked on the DNA. TRBV21-1 counts as a pseudogene. CDR3 length: 17 amino acids. The CDR3 DNA sequence: TGTGCCAGCAGCACCCGGGACTCGATGGATCTCACCTACGAGCAGTACTTC. Translation gives CASSTRDSMDLTYEQYF.

The chain links TRBV9 to TRBJ2-5; 12 bases fit TRBD2. V lost 3 bases to trimming and J lost 4 bases; unmatched junction nucleotides: 1. CDR1 SGDLS and CDR2 YYNGEE come from the germline V gene. CDR3 length: 14 residues. This chain's CDR3 is CASSATSGRETQYF. CDR3 nucleotide sequence: TGTGCCAGCAGCGCGACTAGCGGGAGAGAGACCCAGTACTTC.

Regarding this clone: Germline and junction disagree at one end, which may indicate a read error. The chain employs TRBV7-7 and TRBJ2-2, with D perhaps matching TRBD2 (5 bases). The CDR3 contains 15 residues. Germline V lookup: CDR1 SSHAT, CDR2 FNYEAQ (reference sequence). The DNA of the CDR3 is TGTGCTAGCAGCTTAGCGCGGCAGAACACCGGGGAGCTGTTTTTT. This codes for CASSLARQNTGELFF.

The chain joins TRBV7-3 to TRBJ2-3; perhaps TRBD1 as D (6 bases). V lost 2 bases, J lost 4 bases, and 13 bases lay in between. The CDR3 covers 15 residues. Per germline, CDR1 SGHTA and CDR2 FQGTGA. CDR3 sequence reads: CASSLEGERADTQYF. As DNA, the CDR3 is TGTGCCAGCAGCTTAGAGGGGGAGCGCGCAGATACGCAGTATTTT.

The V call is TRBV7-9, the J call TRBJ2-2; the D gene is possibly TRBD2 (5 bases). The CDR3 runs to 15 residues. V was trimmed by 6 bases and J by 6 bases, leaving 17 bases between them. Germline V gene sequence: CDR1 SEHNR, CDR2 FQNEAQ (reference sequence). This chain's CDR3 is CASRKGPAEAGELFF. The CDR3 nucleotides read TGTGCCAGCAGAAAAGGGCCGGCGGAGGCCGGGGAGCTGTTTTTT. Supplemented by reference TRBV7-9 and TRBJ2-2, the full variable domain reads DTGVSQNPRHKITKRGQNVTFRCDPISEHNRLYWYRQTLGQGPEFLTYFQNEAQLEKSRLLSDRFSAERPKGSFSTLEIQRTEQGDSAMYLCASRKGPAEAGELFFGEGSRLTVL.